What follows are 9 T cell receptor beta chains derived from one specimen sequenced in a study of vaccination and CD4 T cells after COVID-19. No cognate antigen is known for these TCRs. Cultured CD4+ T-cell DNA underwent Oncomine TCR Beta short-read sequencing. TCRdb independently ran MiXCR on the PCR reads; one entry per CDR3 protein. The data hold tens of thousands of distinct CDR3 sequences, with 58% observed a single time. Described treatment: roughly 10-day PBMC culture with coronavirus spike peptide pools or control peptides (ViraFEST assay). The specimen was CD4+ T cells from blood, cultured in vitro. Every receptor here comes from a human donor who had recovered from COVID-19.

This clonotype turned up a few times. The V gene is TRBV20-1, the J gene TRBJ2-2, with D perhaps being TRBD1 or TRBD2 (5 bases each). The V end was cut by 5 bases, the J end by 2 bases, with 12 bases between. Germline CDR1 is DFQATT and CDR2 is SNEGSKA (reference sequence). The CDR3 is 14 residues long. The CDR3 nucleotides read TGCAGTGCTCCCGGGACGGTAAACACCGGGGAGCTGTTTTTT. It encodes CSAPGTVNTGELFF.

The chain recombines TRBV6-1 with TRBJ1-2; D remains ambiguous. This CDR3 region has 14 residues. The germline gives CDR1 MNHNS, CDR2 SASEGT. Trimming shortened V by 10 bases and J by 3 bases, and 18 bases separated the two germline ends. The CDR3 loop is CAISFEDGDYGYTF. In DNA, the CDR3 is TGTGCCATCAGCTTTGAGGACGGAGACTATGGCTACACCTTC.

This rearrangement joins TRBV6-1 to TRBJ2-5; 7 bases align to TRBD1. Trimming cost V 7 bases and J 2 bases; bases outside gene matches: 10. Germline loops: CDR1 MNHNS, CDR2 SASEGT. The CDR3 sequence is 15 residues long. The CDR3 nucleotides read TGTGCCAGCACCCCCGGTGGGACAGCTCAAGAGACCCAGTACTTC. Translation: CASTPGGTAQETQYF.

A few counts support this clonotype. This sequence joins TRBV7-2 and TRBJ1-2; a possible D gene is TRBD1 (5 bases). The germline CDR1 and CDR2 sequences are SGHTA and FQGNSA. V was pared by 5 bases and J by 4 bases, with 17 bases between. This CDR3 contains 15 residues. The CDR3 protein is CASSHPEYGTYGYTF. The CDR3, as DNA: TGTGCCAGCAGCCACCCGGAGTACGGGACCTATGGCTACACCTTC.

The rearrangement uses TRBV19 and TRBJ2-4; TRBD2 matches 16 bases. The germline V gene has CDR1 LNHDA and CDR2 SQIVND (reference sequence). The CDR3 covers 16 residues. J lost 4 bases, V lost 4 bases, and 1 base had no gene match. The CDR3 region has the DNA TGTGCCAGTAGTACGGGACTAGCGGGAGGGAAAAACATTCAGTACTTC. Translated: CASSTGLAGGKNIQYF.

The sample holds a few counts of this clonotype. V gene TRBV2 combines with J gene TRBJ1-1; no clear D gene. V lost 9 bases, J lost 1 base, and 12 bases lay in between. The CDR3 is 13 amino acids. Germline lookup yields CDR1 SNHLY and CDR2 FYNNEI. CDR3 amino acids: CARSTDTNTEAFF. CDR3 nucleotide sequence: TGTGCCAGAAGTACCGATACGAACACTGAAGCTTTCTTT.

This clonotype was picked up one time. CDR3 nucleotide sequence: TGTGCCAGCAGCTCGGGACAGGGTTTAGATACGCAGTATTTT. Its translation is CASSSGQGLDTQYF. The chain is built from TRBV6-1 and TRBJ2-3; 9 bases agree with TRBD1. The germline CDR1 and CDR2 sequences are MNHNS and SASEGT. The CDR3 covers 14 residues. V was pared by 6 bases and J by 5 bases, with 6 bases of the junction left unmatched.

This chain links TRBV20-1 with TRBJ1-2; D not certain. CDR1 is DFQATT and CDR2 is SNEGSKA in the germline V gene (reference sequence). V was pared by 0 bases and J by 8 bases, with 13 bases between. There are 13 residues in the CDR3. The CDR3 nucleotides are TGCAGTGCTAGAGAGGGAGAGCGGTACGGCTACACCTTC. Protein product: CSAREGERYGYTF.

The rearrangement links TRBV20-1 to TRBJ2-5; D possibly matches TRBD1 or TRBD2 (5 bases each). Trimming shortened V by 3 bases and J by 1 base, and 12 bases separated the two germline ends. CDR3 length equals 14 residues. Germline V gene sequence: CDR1 DFQATT, CDR2 SNEGSKA (reference sequence). In DNA, the CDR3 is TGCAGTGCTAGCCTTCGGGACGTCCAAGAGACCCAGTACTTC. Its translation: CSASLRDVQETQYF.